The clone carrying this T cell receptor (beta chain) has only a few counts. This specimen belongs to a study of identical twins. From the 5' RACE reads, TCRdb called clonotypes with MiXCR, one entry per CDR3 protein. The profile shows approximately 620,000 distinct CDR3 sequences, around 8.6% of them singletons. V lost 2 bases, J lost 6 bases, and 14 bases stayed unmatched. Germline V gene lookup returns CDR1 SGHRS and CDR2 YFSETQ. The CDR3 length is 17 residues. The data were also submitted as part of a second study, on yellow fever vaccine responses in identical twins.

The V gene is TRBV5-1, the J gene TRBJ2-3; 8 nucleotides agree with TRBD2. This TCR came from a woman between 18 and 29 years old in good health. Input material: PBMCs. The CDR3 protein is CASSFTPQSGGGDTQYF. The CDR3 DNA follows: TGCGCCAGCAGCTTTACCCCCCAGAGCGGGGGAGGGGATACGCAGTATTTT.